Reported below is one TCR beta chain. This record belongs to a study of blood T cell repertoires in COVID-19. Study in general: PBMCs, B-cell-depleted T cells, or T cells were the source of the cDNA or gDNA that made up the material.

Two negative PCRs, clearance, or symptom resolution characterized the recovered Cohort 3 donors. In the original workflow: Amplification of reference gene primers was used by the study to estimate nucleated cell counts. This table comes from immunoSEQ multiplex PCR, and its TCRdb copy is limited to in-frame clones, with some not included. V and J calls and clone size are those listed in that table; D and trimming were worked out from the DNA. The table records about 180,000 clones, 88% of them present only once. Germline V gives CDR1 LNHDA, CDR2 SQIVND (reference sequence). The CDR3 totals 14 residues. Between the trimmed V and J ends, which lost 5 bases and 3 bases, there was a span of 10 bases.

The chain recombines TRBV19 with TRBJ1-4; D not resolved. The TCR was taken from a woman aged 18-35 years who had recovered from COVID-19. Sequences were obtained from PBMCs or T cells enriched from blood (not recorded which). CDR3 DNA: TGTGCCAGTAGTCTTAGCGGCTCTAATGAAAAACTGTTTTTT. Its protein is CASSLSGSNEKLFF.